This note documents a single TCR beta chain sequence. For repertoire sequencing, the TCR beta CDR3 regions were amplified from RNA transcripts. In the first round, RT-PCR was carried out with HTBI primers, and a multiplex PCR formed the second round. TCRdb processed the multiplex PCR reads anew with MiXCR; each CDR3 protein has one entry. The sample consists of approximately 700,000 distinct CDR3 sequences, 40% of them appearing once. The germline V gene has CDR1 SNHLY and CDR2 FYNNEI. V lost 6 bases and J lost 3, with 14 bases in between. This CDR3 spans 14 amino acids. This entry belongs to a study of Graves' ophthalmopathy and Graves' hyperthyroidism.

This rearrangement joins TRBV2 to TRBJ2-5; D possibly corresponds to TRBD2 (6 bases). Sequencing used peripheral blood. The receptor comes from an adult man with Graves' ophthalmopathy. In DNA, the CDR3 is TGTGCCAGCAGCTTTTGGGGGACTGAAGAGACCCAGTACTTC. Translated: CASSFWGTEETQYF. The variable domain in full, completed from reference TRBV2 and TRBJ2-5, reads EPEVTQTPSHQVTQMGQEVILRCVPISNHLYFYWYRQILGQKVEFLVSFYNNEISEKSEIFDDQFSVERPDGSNFTLKIRSTKLEDSAMYFCASSFWGTEETQYFGPGTRLLVL.